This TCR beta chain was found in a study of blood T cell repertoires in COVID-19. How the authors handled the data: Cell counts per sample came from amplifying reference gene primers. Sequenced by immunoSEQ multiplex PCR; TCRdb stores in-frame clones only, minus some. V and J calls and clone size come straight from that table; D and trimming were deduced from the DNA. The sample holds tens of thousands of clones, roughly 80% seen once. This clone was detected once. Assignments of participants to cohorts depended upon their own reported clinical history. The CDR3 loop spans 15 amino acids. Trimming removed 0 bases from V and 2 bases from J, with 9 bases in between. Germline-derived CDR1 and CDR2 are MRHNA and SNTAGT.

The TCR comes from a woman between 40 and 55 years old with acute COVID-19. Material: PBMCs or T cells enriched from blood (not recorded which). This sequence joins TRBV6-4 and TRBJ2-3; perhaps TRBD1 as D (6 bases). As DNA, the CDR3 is TGTGCCAGCAGTGACTCGAGGGACATCACAGATACGCAGTATTTT. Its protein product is CASSDSRDITDTQYF.